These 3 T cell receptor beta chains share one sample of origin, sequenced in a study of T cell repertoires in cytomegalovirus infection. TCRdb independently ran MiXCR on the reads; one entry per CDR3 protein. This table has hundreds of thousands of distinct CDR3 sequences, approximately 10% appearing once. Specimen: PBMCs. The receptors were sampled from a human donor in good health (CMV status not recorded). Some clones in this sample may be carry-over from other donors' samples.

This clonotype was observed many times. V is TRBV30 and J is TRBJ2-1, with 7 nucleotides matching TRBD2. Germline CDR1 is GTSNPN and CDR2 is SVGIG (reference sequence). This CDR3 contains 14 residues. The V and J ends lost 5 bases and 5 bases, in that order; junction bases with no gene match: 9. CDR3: CAWYSGGGNNEQFF. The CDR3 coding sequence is TGTGCCTGGTACTCCGGGGGAGGGAACAATGAGCAGTTCTTC.

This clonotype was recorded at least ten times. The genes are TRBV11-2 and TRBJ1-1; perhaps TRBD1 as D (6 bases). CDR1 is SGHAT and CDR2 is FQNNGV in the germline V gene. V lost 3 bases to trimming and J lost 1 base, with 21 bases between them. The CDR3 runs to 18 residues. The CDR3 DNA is TGTGCCAGCAGCTTGAGGGGCTGGACAGCCCTTCGGAACACTGAAGCTTTCTTT. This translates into CASSLRGWTALRNTEAFF.

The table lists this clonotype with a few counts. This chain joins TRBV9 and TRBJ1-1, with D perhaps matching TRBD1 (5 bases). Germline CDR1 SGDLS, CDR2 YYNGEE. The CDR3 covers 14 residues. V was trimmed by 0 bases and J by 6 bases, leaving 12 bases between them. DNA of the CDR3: TGTGCCAGCAGCGTAGGCAGGGTAGGGTCTGAAGCTTTCTTT. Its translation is CASSVGRVGSEAFF.